Described below is a single T cell receptor (beta chain) sequence and its context. What it binds is unknown. These data belong to a study of early T cells in non-severe SARS-CoV-2 infection. As for the study in general: Chains stayed unpaired after sequencing of bulk RNA from unsorted whole blood.

Study-wide findings and caveats: Reliance on VDJdb matching favored anti-spike CD8 responses; private and CD4 specificities were missed.

TCRdb re-analysed the 5' RACE reads in MiXCR, keeping a single row per CDR3 protein. The sample records about 33,000 distinct CDR3 sequences, 5% being singletons. This clonotype was sampled from an adult who was a healthcare worker with PCR-confirmed SARS-CoV-2 infection or an uninfected control (not recorded which). The specimen sequenced was whole blood.

The CDR3 protein is CASSFGTGGEAFF. The CDR3, as DNA: TGTGCCAGCAGCTTTGGGACAGGGGGTGAAGCTTTCTTT. The V and J genes are TRBV11-3 and TRBJ1-1, with 11 bases that match TRBD1. Germline assignment: CDR1 SGHNT and CDR2 YENEEA. With V trimmed by 3 bases and J by 7 bases, 1 base remained unmatched. The CDR3 is 13 residues long.